This TCR beta chain originates from a study of blood T cell repertoires in COVID-19. The CDR3 extends over 15 amino acids. Looked up from germline, CDR1 is MNHNS and CDR2 is SASEGT. The ends lost 1 base at V and 4 bases at J; junction bases unmatched: 3. Using immunoSEQ multiplex PCR, the repertoire was profiled, and TCRdb retains in-frame clones only, with some absent. The repertoire includes fewer than 150,000 clones, 70% to 90% of them detected once, and about 7.4% sits in the top ten. The origin of this receptor is a man between 65 and 85 years old who had recovered from COVID-19. Sequenced input: peripheral blood. V usage is TRBV6-1 and J usage is TRBJ2-1; TRBD2 matches 8 bases. The CDR3 bases are TGTGCCAGCAGTGAAGGGGTAGCGGGGTACAATGAGCAGTTCTTC. This encodes CASSEGVAGYNEQFF.